The rows below give T cell receptor beta chains drawn from one sample of a study of T cell responses to AZD1222 COVID-19 vaccine. Some clones are missing from TCRdb's copy, which holds only in-frame ones; the method was immunoSEQ multiplex PCR. This table holds around 140,000 clones, approximately 91% found once. The sample was peripheral blood, taken 28 days after the second dose of the MenACWY control vaccine. All receptors come from an adult who received the MenACWY meningococcal vaccine as a control. Both conserved end residues are part of each CDR3. A D gene is named only where the DNA matches it firmly. Rows may omit the clone size; those that give it use once, few, many or a size class.

length	V	D	size	J	CDR3	DNA
17	TRBV5-8	-	-	TRBJ2-3	CASSLRLMGGSTDTQYF	TGTGCCAGCAGCTTGAGATTGATGGGGGGTAGCACAGATACGCAGTATTTT
14	TRBV15	-	-	TRBJ1-1	CATSRDTQGLVAFF	TGTGCCACCAGCAGAGATACCCAGGGTTTGGTAGCTTTCTTT
13	TRBV11-3	-	-	TRBJ2-2	CASSFTGTGELFF	TGTGCCAGCAGCTTCACGGGAACCGGGGAGCTGTTTTTT
15	TRBV28	TRBD1	once	TRBJ2-7	CASGYRDRHVYEQYF	TGTGCCAGCGGTTACCGGGACAGGCATGTCTACGAGCAGTACTTC
16	TRBV19	-	-	TRBJ1-2	CASSIVNRGSYGGYTF	TGTGCCAGTAGTATAGTTAACAGAGGGTCCTACGGCGGCTACACCTTC
14	TRBV5-1	-	-	TRBJ1-1	CASSPVGSGTEAFF	TGCGCCAGCAGCCCAGTGGGGTCTGGCACTGAAGCTTTCTTT
16	TRBV5-6	TRBD1	-	TRBJ1-2	CASSFYPPGQGYGYTF	TGTGCCAGCAGCTTCTACCCACCAGGACAGGGCTATGGCTACACCTTC
16	TRBV11-1	-	-	TRBJ2-3	CASSLERRGSTDTQYF	TGTGCCAGCAGCTTAGAACGCAGGGGCAGCACAGATACGCAGTATTTT
13	TRBV4-1	-	-	TRBJ1-2	CASSPLGASVYTF	TGCGCCAGCAGCCCCTTAGGGGCATCTGTCTACACCTTC
14	TRBV20-1	-	-	TRBJ2-7	CSASGGREVYEQYF	TGCAGTGCTAGTGGGGGCAGGGAGGTCTACGAGCAGTACTTC
11	TRBV5-6	-	-	TRBJ1-1	CASSWEGSAFF	TGTGCCAGCAGCTGGGAGGGGTCAGCTTTCTTT
15	TRBV27	TRBD2	-	TRBJ2-5	CASSLLLAGRETQYF	TGTGCCAGCAGTTTACTCCTAGCGGGAAGGGAGACCCAGTACTTC
13	TRBV19	TRBD1	-	TRBJ1-6	CASRTGVVSPLHF	TGTGCCAGTCGGACAGGGGTGGTATCACCCCTCCACTTT
11	TRBV29-1	TRBD1	once	TRBJ1-4	CSADRGEKLFF	TGCAGCGCGGACAGGGGCGAAAAACTGTTTTTT
16	TRBV2	TRBD2	-	TRBJ2-5	CASSLLAGAFQETQYF	TGTGCCAGCAGTCTCCTAGCGGGGGCTTTCCAAGAGACCCAGTACTTC
14	TRBV6-2/TRBV6-3	-	-	TRBJ1-2	CASSRQIYNYGYTF	TGTGCCAGCAGTCGACAGATTTATAACTATGGCTACACCTTC
12	TRBV6-2/TRBV6-3	-	-	TRBJ1-5	CASSTINQPQHF	TGTGCCAGCAGTACCATCAATCAGCCCCAGCATTTT
16	TRBV15	TRBD1	-	TRBJ2-7	CATSRGGGTGYYEQYF	TGTGCCACCAGCAGAGGTGGGGGGACAGGGTACTACGAGCAGTACTTC
14	TRBV6-5	TRBD2	-	TRBJ2-3	CASRVAGASDTQYF	TGTGCCAGCAGAGTAGCGGGAGCCTCAGATACGCAGTATTTT
17	TRBV27	TRBD1	-	TRBJ2-2	CASSLRMGQGYAGELFF	TGTGCCAGCAGTCTACGAATGGGACAGGGATACGCCGGGGAGCTGTTTTTT
11	TRBV6-5	TRBD1	-	TRBJ2-7	CASGGQASLYF	TGTGCCAGCGGAGGACAGGCGTCGCTATACTTC
14	TRBV15	TRBD1	-	TRBJ1-2	CATSRGTGVSGYTF	TGTGCCACCAGCAGAGGGACAGGAGTTTCTGGCTACACCTTC
15	TRBV10-3	TRBD1	-	TRBJ1-5	CAISEGTVGNQPQHF	TGTGCCATCAGTGAAGGGACAGTAGGAAATCAGCCCCAGCATTTT
13	TRBV11-1	TRBD1	-	TRBJ1-2	CASSRDRADGYTF	TGTGCCAGCAGTCGCGACAGGGCGGACGGCTACACCTTC
13	TRBV7-2	-	-	TRBJ2-5	CASSFERGETQYF	TGTGCCAGCAGCTTCGAAAGAGGAGAGACCCAGTACTTC
14	TRBV5-4	TRBD2	few	TRBJ2-3	CASREGGNTDTQYF	TGTGCCAGCCGGGAGGGGGGAAACACAGATACGCAGTATTTT
15	TRBV19	-	-	TRBJ1-4	CASSMSQGIGEKLFF	TGTGCCAGTAGTATGTCGCAGGGGATAGGTGAAAAACTGTTTTTT
12	TRBV2	-	-	TRBJ1-2	CASSRGEGGYTF	TGTGCCAGCTCCAGGGGCGAGGGGGGCTACACCTTC
13	TRBV27	-	-	TRBJ2-7	CASSNGPDYEQYF	TGTGCCAGCAGTAACGGGCCGGACTACGAGCAGTACTTC
17	TRBV6-1	-	once	TRBJ2-7	CASSEALQGRGDYEQYF	TGTGCCAGCAGTGAAGCGCTTCAGGGCAGGGGAGACTACGAGCAGTACTTC
15	TRBV21-1	-	-	TRBJ2-7	CASSEDRSPDYEQYF	TGTGCCAGCAGCGAAGACAGGTCCCCCGACTACGAGCAGTACTTC
14	TRBV5-4	TRBD2	-	TRBJ2-1	CAIQEGLAPNEQFF	TGTGCCATCCAGGAGGGACTAGCGCCCAATGAGCAGTTCTTC
16	TRBV6-6	-	-	TRBJ2-2	CASSYVAPANTGELFF	TGTGCCAGCAGTTACGTGGCCCCCGCGAACACCGGGGAGCTGTTTTTT
13	TRBV6-6	-	-	TRBJ1-1	CASSPRGNTEAFF	TGTGCCAGCAGTCCTCGGGGGAACACTGAAGCTTTCTTT
16	TRBV5-3	-	-	TRBJ1-2	CASLGPRGRVDYGYTF	TGTGCCAGCTTGGGACCCCGGGGGCGCGTGGACTATGGCTACACCTTC
14	TRBV19	TRBD1	-	TRBJ1-2	CASKGAGRAYGYTF	TGTGCCAGTAAGGGGGCAGGGAGGGCCTATGGCTACACCTTC
15	TRBV6-5	-	few	TRBJ1-5	CASRGTGASNQPQHF	TGTGCCAGCAGGGGCACAGGAGCTAGCAATCAGCCCCAGCATTTT
16	TRBV24-1	TRBD2	-	TRBJ2-1	CATSDPWTSGDNEQFF	TGTGCCACCAGTGACCCGTGGACTAGCGGGGACAATGAGCAGTTCTTC
13	TRBV15	-	-	TRBJ1-3	CATEFGGENTIYF	TGTGCCACCGAGTTTGGGGGGGAAAACACCATATATTTT
19	TRBV9	TRBD1	-	TRBJ2-2	CASSVAWVGGQGSTGELFF	TGTGCCAGCAGCGTAGCGTGGGTAGGGGGACAGGGTTCCACCGGGGAGCTGTTTTTT
10	TRBV20-1	-	-	TRBJ1-1	CSAMSTEAFF	TGCAGTGCCATGTCCACTGAAGCTTTCTTT
12	TRBV13	-	few	TRBJ1-2	CASSEDGAGYTF	TGTGCCAGCAGCGAGGACGGGGCGGGCTACACCTTC